The clone carrying this T cell receptor beta chain was seen only a few times. Its antigen is currently unknown. TCRdb itself ran the 5' RACE reads through MiXCR, one entry per CDR3 protein. Here the sample spans roughly 400,000 distinct CDR3 sequences, roughly 18% being singletons. Germline-derived CDR1 and CDR2 are LNHDA and SQIVND (reference sequence). Trimming cost V 6 bases and J 10 bases; bases outside gene matches: 15. The CDR3 contains 15 residues. These data belong to a study of T-cell memory formation after mild COVID-19. The study, taken as a whole, reports: Day 15 to 85 contracting clones showed balanced CD4/CD8; later expanders leaned CD4+. Proof of SARS-CoV-2 specificity was absent for the second-wave clones that crested on day 37. Cross-reactive memory appears to have joined, as suggested by some responding clones showing up in pre-infection memory.

This chain uses TRBV19 with TRBJ1-1; TRBD1 agrees at 9 bases. The sequenced sample was PBMCs or a T cell subset sorted from them (not recorded which). The receptor was isolated from a man aged 18 to 29 who had mild COVID-19 (a few samples of this study predate the infection). Cell type and time point are not known. CDR3 nucleotides: TGTGCCAGTAGATCAACCTCCGGGACAGGGAAGAGAGCTTTCTTT. Translated, it gives CASRSTSGTGKRAFF.